Here is one T cell receptor beta chain with its context. Its matching antigen is unknown. This specimen belongs to a study of long-term antiretroviral therapy in people with HIV. Whole-study findings and limits: In samples taken after ART, diversity increased but remained below transplant donor control levels.

The CDR3 spans 14 residues. V gave up 6 bases and J gave up 3 bases, with 12 bases separating them. CDR1 and CDR2 (germline): SGHAT, FQNNGV. An immunoSEQ assay, version v3.0, was performed at survey level. Libraries were prepared by immunoSEQ multiplex PCR; TCRdb keeps only in-frame clonotypes and omits some of them. The sample contains under 20,000 clones, about 79% of which appear only once. The TCR originated in a woman aged 45-60 years with HIV. This specimen consisted of unsorted PBMCs, obtained 1.5 years before starting antiretroviral therapy. V is TRBV11-2 and J is TRBJ2-4; D gene unclear. In DNA form, the CDR3 reads TGTGCCAGCAGATCCGGACGGGTCAAAAACATTCAGTACTTC. Its protein is CASRSGRVKNIQYF.